These 25 T cell receptor beta chains were sequenced from one sample in a study of CD8+ T cells in alopecia areata. cDNA reverse transcribed from extracted RNA served as the sequencing template. TCRdb's table, derived via immunoSEQ multiplex PCR, lists solely in-frame clones and lacks some. The profile shows over 95,000 clones, around 38% of them singletons. The specimen was CD4+ T cells sorted from blood. These receptors came from a human donor with alopecia areata.

V is TRBV7-2 and J is TRBJ2-5, with D perhaps matching TRBD2 (5 bases). Between the trimmed V and J ends, which lost 0 bases and 4 bases, there was a span of 12 bases. The CDR3 sequence is 15 residues long. Germline V gene lookup returns CDR1 SGHTA and CDR2 FQGNSA. CDR3 in DNA: TGTGCCAGCAGCTTAGCGAGGGCAGGAACAGAGACCCAGTACTTC. This gives the protein CASSLARAGTETQYF.

The chain couples TRBV10-3 to TRBJ2-7; 9 bases agree with TRBD1. This CDR3 comprises 15 residues. Germline V gives CDR1 ENHRY, CDR2 SYGVKD. Trimming at V came to 7 bases and at J to 6 bases, leaving 13 bases not matched to a gene. DNA for the CDR3: TGTGCCATCATGATACGGCCGGGACAGGGAAGCGAGCAGTACTTC. This translates into CAIMIRPGQGSEQYF.

The J gene is TRBJ2-5, the V gene TRBV7-2; 8 positions agree with TRBD2. The germline gives CDR1 SGHTA, CDR2 FQGNSA. The CDR3 covers 17 residues. The V and J ends lost 1 base and 4 bases, in that order; junction bases with no gene match: 11. The CDR3 DNA follows: TGTGCCAGCAGCTTAGTCTCTTTCGGGCTAGCGGGAGAGACCCAGTACTTC. Its translation: CASSLVSFGLAGETQYF. Drawing the rest from reference TRBV7-2 and TRBJ2-5, the complete variable domain is GAGVSQSPSNKVTEKGKDVELRCDPISGHTALYWYRQSLGQGLEFLIYFQGNSAPDKSGLPSDRFSAERTGGSVSTLTIQRTQQEDSAVYLCASSLVSFGLAGETQYFGPGTRLLVL.

This clone came up a few times. J is TRBJ2-7 and V is TRBV7-6; D gene ambiguous. The CDR3 is made up of 13 amino acids. V lost 5 bases to trimming and J lost 0 bases, with 8 bases between them. The germline CDR1 and CDR2 sequences are SGHVS and FNYEAQ. DNA of the CDR3: TGTGCCAGCAGCCCCCTTCCCTCCTACGAGCAGTACTTC. Translating gives CASSPLPSYEQYF.

This clone appeared a few times. The V and J genes are TRBV7-2 and TRBJ2-7; 8 bases are a match to TRBD1. The CDR3 totals 15 residues. Germline loops: CDR1 SGHTA, CDR2 FQGNSA. Trimming cost V 5 bases and J 3 bases; bases outside gene matches: 9. This CDR3 reads CASSHEQGQGYEQYF. CDR3 DNA: TGTGCCAGCAGCCATGAACAAGGACAGGGCTACGAGCAGTACTTC. The whole variable domain, filled in from reference TRBV7-2 and TRBJ2-7, reads GAGVSQSPSNKVTEKGKDVELRCDPISGHTALYWYRQSLGQGLEFLIYFQGNSAPDKSGLPSDRFSAERTGGSVSTLTIQRTQQEDSAVYLCASSHEQGQGYEQYFGPGTRLTVT.

Only a few counts were recorded for this clone. The chain uses TRBV9 and TRBJ2-3; D gene uncertain. Germline V gene lookup returns CDR1 SGDLS and CDR2 YYNGEE. The length of the CDR3 is 17 residues. Trimming shortened V by 0 bases and J by 0 bases, and 14 bases separated the two germline ends. The CDR3 reads CASSVAQAADSTDTQYF. The CDR3 DNA is TGTGCCAGCAGCGTAGCTCAGGCCGCGGATAGCACAGATACGCAGTATTTT.

The chain carries TRBV6-5 and TRBJ2-4, with 7 bases matching TRBD1. CDR3 size: 14 residues. Unmatched junction bases numbered 11, after V lost 7 bases and J lost 8 bases. Germline V gene lookup returns CDR1 MNHEY and CDR2 SVGAGI. The CDR3 nucleotides read TGTGCCAGCACCTATAGGGCAGGGGGTGACATTCAGTACTTC. Translated, it gives CASTYRAGGDIQYF.

Only one count was recorded for this clone. The chain recombines TRBV7-2 with TRBJ2-3; TRBD2 might be the D (5 bases). The CDR3 extends over 16 amino acids. V was pared by 5 bases and J by 0 bases, with 15 bases between. Germline assignment: CDR1 SGHTA and CDR2 FQGNSA. The CDR3: CASSLGGPGSTDTQYF. CDR3 DNA: TGTGCCAGCAGCCTAGGTGGACCGGGAAGCACAGATACGCAGTATTTT.

This clone was observed a single time. This sequence joins TRBV20-1 and TRBJ2-5; no reliable D call. This CDR3 spans 10 amino acids. The germline V gene encodes CDR1 DFQATT and CDR2 SNEGSKA (reference sequence). Trimming shortened V by 6 bases and J by 9 bases, and 11 bases separated the two germline ends. Written as DNA, the CDR3 is TGCAGTGCCCAACGGGTGGCCCAGTACTTC. This gives the protein CSAQRVAQYF.

There are many counts of this clone. The V gene is TRBV28, the J gene TRBJ2-7, with D hard to call. V lost 4 bases and J 3 bases, leaving 4 bases between the germline ends. Germline V gene sequence: CDR1 MDHEN, CDR2 SYDVKM. The CDR3 has 11 amino acids. Written as DNA, the CDR3 is TGTGCCAGCAGTTCCAGCTACGAGCAGTACTTC. As protein: CASSSSYEQYF. The variable domain in full, completed from reference TRBV28 and TRBJ2-7, reads DVKVTQSSRYLVKRTGEKVFLECVQDMDHENMFWYRQDPGLGLRLIYFSYDVKMKEKGDIPEGYSVSREKKERFSLILESASTNQTSMYLCASSSSYEQYFGPGTRLTVT.

V and J are TRBV29-1 and TRBJ2-1; D unresolved. This CDR3 has 11 amino acids. CDR1 is SQVTM and CDR2 is ANQGSEA in the germline V gene. The ends were cut back, 2 bases at V and 9 bases at J, with 8 bases in the middle. The CDR3 region has the DNA TGCAGCGTTGAACCCCTTTCTGAGCAGTTCTTC. It translates to CSVEPLSEQFF.

The chain couples TRBV30 to TRBJ1-1, with 8 bases identical to TRBD1. CDR3 length equals 14 residues. J was trimmed by 0 bases and V by 6 bases; bases with no gene match: 6. CDR1 GTSNPN and CDR2 SVGIG come from the germline V gene (reference sequence). Written as DNA, the CDR3 is TGTGCCTGTTCTCAGGGGGCCATGAACACTGAAGCTTTCTTT. It encodes CACSQGAMNTEAFF.

This chain uses TRBV5-1 with TRBJ2-5, with 7 bases aligning to TRBD1. The CDR3 has 14 residues. J was trimmed by 1 base and V by 3 bases; bases with no gene match: 3. Per germline, CDR1 SGHRS and CDR2 YFSETQ. The chain's CDR3 is CASSSGQLQETQYF. In DNA form, the CDR3 reads TGCGCCAGCAGCTCGGGACAGCTCCAAGAGACCCAGTACTTC.

This clone was observed a handful of times. The chain uses TRBV29-1 and TRBJ2-3, with D possibly TRBD1 on 5 matching bases. The CDR3 extends over 15 amino acids. Trimming removed 1 base at V and 3 bases at J, with 14 bases between. Germline loops: CDR1 SQVTM, CDR2 ANQGSEA. The CDR3 region has the DNA TGCAGCGTTGAAGGTTCGGCAGGGAAGACAGATACGCAGTATTTT. Amino acids: CSVEGSAGKTDTQYF.

This clone was recorded a few times. The CDR3 nucleotides are TGTGCCTGGAGAGAGAGTGGGACCGGGGGGTTCTACGAGCAGTACTTC. Residues: CAWRESGTGGFYEQYF. This rearrangement joins TRBV30 to TRBJ2-7; 7 nucleotides agree with TRBD2. Germline trimming cut 3 bases from V and 3 bases from J; bases unmatched to any gene: 14. Germline V gene data show CDR1 as GTSNPN and CDR2 as SVGIG (reference sequence). This CDR3 has 16 amino acids.

This clone was seen only a few times. This chain connects TRBV29-1 to TRBJ2-1, with D hard to call. CDR1 and CDR2 (germline): SQVTM, ANQGSEA. Trimming removed 6 bases from V and 4 bases from J, with 10 bases in between. The CDR3 loop spans 12 amino acids. The CDR3 reads CSVERVYNEQFF. Here the CDR3 DNA reads TGCAGCGTCGAAAGGGTGTACAATGAGCAGTTCTTC.

The chain is built from TRBV30 and TRBJ2-1; tentative D call: TRBD1 (6 bases). The CDR3 is 15 amino acids. Trimming took 3 bases from V and 8 from J, leaving 20 bases between them. CDR1 and CDR2 from the germline V gene are GTSNPN and SVGIG (reference sequence). CDR3 residues: CAWSPTGNRVDEQFF. CDR3 bases: TGTGCCTGGAGCCCCACCGGGAACAGGGTCGATGAGCAGTTCTTC.

The chain is built from TRBV4-3 and TRBJ2-4; a possible D gene is TRBD1 (6 bases). V lost 1 base to trimming and J lost 1 base, with 8 bases between them. In germline, CDR1 is LGHNA, CDR2 YSLEER. The CDR3 is 15 residues long. CDR3 loop: CASSQVGHAKNIQYF. CDR3 nucleotide sequence: TGCGCCAGCAGCCAAGTGGGACATGCCAAAAACATTCAGTACTTC.

This chain uses TRBV5-4 with TRBJ2-2; D is unresolved. V was cut by 3 bases and J by 2 bases, with 14 bases left in between. Per germline, CDR1 SGHNT and CDR2 YYREEE (reference sequence). The CDR3 loop spans 16 amino acids. DNA for the CDR3: TGTGCCAGCAGCTACACAAGGGCCCGTAACACCGGGGAGCTGTTTTTT. Translation: CASSYTRARNTGELFF.

This clone appeared a few times. The chain combines TRBV7-2 with TRBJ2-4; 7 bases match TRBD2. The CDR3 has 14 residues. The germline V gene has CDR1 SGHTA and CDR2 FQGNSA. With 3 bases clipped from V and 5 bases from J, the junction kept 4 bases outside the gene matches. For the CDR3, the DNA is TGTGCCAGCAGCTTTAGCAGCGGGGAAAACATTCAGTACTTC. This translates into CASSFSSGENIQYF.

The gene calls are TRBV14 and TRBJ2-1; D uncertain. V lost 2 bases, J lost 8 bases, and 4 bases lay in between. CDR3 length: 11 amino acids. Germline-derived CDR1 and CDR2 are SGHDN and FVKESK. The CDR3 loop reads CASSQFYEQFF. The CDR3 DNA sequence: TGTGCCAGCAGCCAATTCTATGAGCAGTTCTTC.

The chain combines TRBV4-1 with TRBJ2-1; 10 bases align to TRBD2. The CDR3 is 17 residues long. Germline CDR1 is MGHRA and CDR2 is YSYEKL. V lost 1 base and J lost 4; bases outside the gene matches: 7. CDR3 protein: CASSQGTSGGGYNEQFF. DNA of the CDR3: TGCGCCAGCAGCCAAGGGACTAGCGGTGGGGGGTACAATGAGCAGTTCTTC.

The genes are TRBV5-1 and TRBJ2-5; possible D gene TRBD2, 6 bases. The germline gives CDR1 SGHRS, CDR2 YFSETQ. V was cut by 3 bases and J by 5 bases, with 11 bases left in between. This CDR3 contains 13 residues. CDR3: CASSSGLRETQYF. For the CDR3, the DNA is TGCGCCAGCAGCTCGGGACTTAGGGAGACCCAGTACTTC.

This sequence joins TRBV7-2 and TRBJ2-7; 10 bases map to TRBD2. The germline gives CDR1 SGHTA, CDR2 FQGNSA. The CDR3 is made up of 16 amino acids. The V segment lost 4 bases and the J segment 2 bases; nucleotides outside the gene matches: 8. The CDR3 DNA follows: TGTGCCAGCAGCTGGATCGGGACTAGCGCTACCTACGAGCAGTACTTC. Encoded protein: CASSWIGTSATYEQYF.

This chain connects TRBV29-1 to TRBJ1-2, with D possibly being TRBD1 (5 bases). The germline V and J ends were trimmed by 4 bases and 3 bases, with 9 bases remaining between them. Germline CDR1 SQVTM, CDR2 ANQGSEA. The CDR3 is 12 amino acids. DNA of the CDR3: TGCAGCGTTGTCGGGGACCACTATGGCTACACCTTC. Protein: CSVVGDHYGYTF.